The sequence of this TCR beta chain was determined in a study of cytomegalovirus exposure and HLA in healthy donors. A word on this clone: Its antigen remains unknown.

There are 14 residues in the CDR3. Germline V CDR1 and CDR2: LNHDA, SQIVND (reference sequence). V was clipped by 6 bases and J by 2 bases, with 12 bases between them. The PCR employed 60 Vbeta primers together with 13 Jbeta primers. The table came from immunoSEQ multiplex PCR; TCRdb's copy has only in-frame clones and leaves some out. This sample has roughly 150,000 clones, with about 85% found just once. Study-wide points: Later findings reportedly placed an Asian-associated ancestry cluster below the approximately 670-donor mean for N-insertions. In a later analysis, common viral pathogens appeared linked to several of the most significant clusters.

The sequence derives from a boy aged 2 to 10 in good health and CMV-seronegative. Specimen: PBMCs. The chain joins TRBV19 to TRBJ2-3, with D perhaps TRBD2 (6 bases). In DNA, the CDR3 is TGTGCCAGTAGACCGGGACTCAACACAGATACGCAGTATTTT. Translated, it gives CASRPGLNTDTQYF.